The 16 T cell receptor beta chains below were found in one sample sequenced in a study of blood T cells in healthy people across ages. For the second PCR, which ran for about 7 to 11 cycles, a sample-barcoded 5' primer and a J-beta primer mix were used. TCRdb re-analysed the 5' RACE reads in MiXCR, keeping a single row per CDR3 protein. The sample includes 540,000 or so distinct CDR3 sequences, 25% to 30% of them seen just once. Sample: blood. These receptors all stem from a woman in her seventies in good health.

The chain couples TRBV12-3 or TRBV12-4 to TRBJ2-1; D is possibly TRBD2 (6 bases). Trimming shortened V by 6 bases and J by 1 base, and 16 bases separated the two germline ends. The CDR3 covers 16 residues. CDR3 nucleotides: TGTGCCAGCAGAGGCCCGGGGGACCGATCCTACAATGAGCAGTTCTTC. Translating gives CASRGPGDRSYNEQFF.

This clonotype was counted a few times. This chain joins TRBV5-1 and TRBJ2-7; D possibly matches TRBD1 or TRBD2 (6 bases each). The V end was cut by 3 bases, the J end by 3 bases, with 16 bases between. Germline V gene lookup returns CDR1 SGHRS and CDR2 YFSETQ. This CDR3 comprises 15 residues. CDR3 nucleotide sequence: TGCGCCAGCAGCTCTTCGGGGGCTACCCTCTACGAGCAGTACTTC. It is translated as CASSSSGATLYEQYF.

This rearrangement joins TRBV7-9 to TRBJ2-3, with D perhaps TRBD2 (5 bases). The CDR3 is made up of 15 amino acids. Germline values: CDR1 SEHNR, CDR2 FQNEAQ (reference sequence). Trimming removed 0 bases at V and 10 bases at J, with 17 bases between. The CDR3 region is CASSLAWAVAGAQYF. CDR3 sequence (DNA): TGTGCCAGCAGCTTAGCTTGGGCGGTGGCCGGGGCGCAGTATTTT.

As for this clonotype: The junction departs from the called germline gene at one end, perhaps through a read error. The V and J genes are TRBV11-1 and TRBJ2-2; 10 nucleotides match TRBD2. There are 16 residues in the CDR3. Germline CDR1 and CDR2: SGHAT and FQDESV (reference sequence). The CDR3 DNA reads TGTGCCAGCAGTTTAGACGGAGCGGGGGGGACCGGGGAGCTGTTTTTT. Protein sequence: CASSLDGAGGTGELFF.

This clonotype was found many times. This rearrangement joins TRBV3-1 to TRBJ2-7, with 13 bases lining up with TRBD2. The germline gives CDR1 LGHDT, CDR2 YNNKEL (reference sequence). J gave up 10 bases and V 4 bases, and 7 bases lay outside the gene matches. This CDR3 comprises 14 residues. The CDR3, as DNA: TGTGCCAGCAGCCGCGGGGGACTAGCGGGAAGACAGTACTTC. Translating it yields CASSRGGLAGRQYF.

The chain couples TRBV5-1 to TRBJ2-2, with a possible D match to TRBD1 (6 bases). V shed 1 base and J shed 0 bases, with 10 bases lying between them. Per germline, CDR1 SGHRS and CDR2 YFSETQ. The CDR3 totals 16 residues. The CDR3 nucleotides read TGCGCCAGCAGCTTGACCCGGGACACGAACACCGGGGAGCTGTTTTTT. It translates to CASSLTRDTNTGELFF.

This clonotype was detected ten times or more. This chain connects TRBV6-2 or TRBV6-3 to TRBJ2-5; tentatively, D is TRBD1 (6 bases). Germline CDR1 and CDR2: MNHEY and SVGEGT. The V and J ends lost 6 bases and 5 bases respectively, with 10 bases between them. This CDR3 is 12 amino acids long. The CDR3 region is CASRTGGETQYF. The DNA for the CDR3 is TGTGCCAGCAGAACTGGGGGCGAGACCCAGTACTTC.

This chain links TRBV29-1 with TRBJ1-1; 10 nucleotides line up with TRBD1. V trimming: 0 bases; J trimming: 8 bases; junction bases outside the gene matches: 6. Germline-derived CDR1 and CDR2 are SQVTM and ANQGSEA. CDR3 size: 14 residues. CDR3 loop: CSVEELGTGEEAFF. CDR3 nucleotide sequence: TGCAGCGTTGAAGAATTGGGGACAGGGGAAGAAGCTTTCTTT.

V usage is TRBV12-3 or TRBV12-4 and J usage is TRBJ2-7; TRBD1 might be the D (5 bases). The CDR3 is made up of 11 amino acids. Trimming stripped 6 bases from V and 8 bases from J, with 11 bases between. CDR3 amino acids: CASSPDRKQYF. The CDR3 nucleotides read TGTGCCAGCAGCCCCGACAGAAAGCAGTACTTC.

The chain recombines TRBV9 with TRBJ2-5; no definite D call. Trimming shortened V by 2 bases and J by 2 bases, and 13 bases separated the two germline ends. This CDR3 is built from 15 residues. The germline V gene encodes CDR1 SGDLS and CDR2 YYNGEE. The chain's CDR3 is CASSVSNGRQETQYF. CDR3 nucleotide sequence: TGTGCCAGCAGCGTCTCTAACGGGCGTCAAGAGACCCAGTACTTC.

The chain employs TRBV6-6 and TRBJ2-7; 8 nucleotides agree with TRBD1. CDR1 MNHNY and CDR2 SVGAGI come from the germline V gene (reference sequence). Trimming took 6 bases from V and 0 from J; bases not matched to a gene: 4. This CDR3 spans 14 amino acids. CDR3 region: CASRWGQDSYEQYF. The DNA of the CDR3 is TGTGCCAGCAGGTGGGGACAGGACTCCTACGAGCAGTACTTC.

CDR3 loop: CASSLAGTVLLYEQYF. CDR3 nucleotides: TGTGCCAGCAGCTTAGCGGGGACCGTCCTCCTCTACGAGCAGTACTTC. V and J are TRBV7-2 and TRBJ2-7, with D perhaps assigned TRBD1 or TRBD2 (5 bases each). CDR3 length: 16 amino acids. Deletions cut 0 bases from V and 3 bases from J, with 15 bases between. Germline lookup yields CDR1 SGHTA and CDR2 FQGNSA.

The V gene is TRBV29-1, the J gene TRBJ2-7; 7 nucleotides line up with TRBD2. This CDR3 is 15 amino acids long. Germline CDR1 reads SQVTM; CDR2 reads ANQGSEA. Trimming took 4 bases from V and 2 from J; bases not matched to a gene: 11. CDR3 sequence reads: CSVADGRPPTYEQYF. The CDR3 nucleotides are TGCAGCGTTGCAGACGGGAGGCCCCCCACCTACGAGCAGTACTTC.

This clonotype occurred a few times. The chain has TRBV12-3 or TRBV12-4 and TRBJ2-5; unclear D gene. Trimming removed 0 bases at V and 7 bases at J, with 9 bases between. The CDR3 has 13 residues. CDR3 bases: TGTGCCAGCAGTTTAGCCCAAATGGGGACCCAGTACTTC. Translated: CASSLAQMGTQYF.

The V gene is TRBV12-3 or TRBV12-4, the J gene TRBJ1-3; 7 bases are shared with TRBD1. The length of the CDR3 is 16 residues. Unmatched junction bases numbered 6, after V lost 4 bases and J lost 0 bases. The CDR3 DNA sequence: TGTGCCAGCAGTTCTACCCGACAGGGCTCTGGAAACACCATATATTTT. Its translation: CASSSTRQGSGNTIYF.

This clonotype appeared a few times. The chain is built from TRBV5-1 and TRBJ2-2; no reliable D call. The germline CDR1 and CDR2 sequences are SGHRS and YFSETQ. V was shortened by 6 bases and J by 0 bases, with 12 bases between the two germline ends. The CDR3 consists of 15 residues. The CDR3 loop is CASNVGPPNTGELFF. The CDR3 coding sequence is TGCGCCAGCAACGTCGGACCCCCGAACACCGGGGAGCTGTTTTTT.